This TCR beta chain was recovered during a study of blood T cell repertoires in COVID-19. Germline loops: CDR1 PRHDT, CDR2 FYEKMQ (reference sequence). V shed 4 bases and J shed 9 bases, with 10 bases lying between them. The CDR3 loop spans 12 amino acids. Only in-frame clones appear in the TCRdb table, and some are missing; sequencing was by immunoSEQ multiplex PCR. The table records about 90,000 clones, roughly nine tenths of them present only once. The chain combines TRBV13 with TRBJ2-1, with D uncertain. This sequence was found in a male donor with acute or convalescent COVID-19. Specimen: peripheral blood. The CDR3 DNA sequence: TGTGCCAGCAGCTCCCTCACGGGTGAGCAGTTCTTC. It specifies CASSSLTGEQFF.